These T cell receptor beta chains were read from a single sample in a study of PD-1 blockade in classical Hodgkin lymphoma. Clones were read by immunoSEQ multiplex PCR, and TCRdb kept only the in-frame ones, dropping some. The sample consists of 20,000 or so clones, about 84% of them appearing once. The sequencing here drew on peripheral blood mononuclear cells (PBMCs), taken before the fourth cycle of nivolumab. All receptors come from a human donor with classical Hodgkin lymphoma. The CDR3 runs from the conserved cysteine through the conserved F or W. A D gene is named only where the DNA matches it firmly. Clone size appears in some rows only: once, few, many, or a class for an expanded clone.

d_call	v_call	j_call	clone_size	cdr3_length	cdr3_nt	cdr3_aa
-	TRBV10-3	TRBJ2-1	-	14	TGTGCCATCAGCAAGGGGGTGGTGTACAATGAGCAGTTCTTC	CAISKGVVYNEQFF
TRBD1	TRBV5-6	TRBJ2-3	-	15	TGTGCCAGCAGCTTCGGGACAGGGGGACCAGATACGCAGTATTTT	CASSFGTGGPDTQYF
-	TRBV6-1	TRBJ1-3	-	16	TGTGCCAGCAGTGAAGCGTTAATGGAGGGAGGAAACACCATATATTTT	CASSEALMEGGNTIYF
-	TRBV4-3	TRBJ2-1	-	12	TGCGCCAGCAGCGTCACCTACAATGAGCAGTTCTTC	CASSVTYNEQFF
-	TRBV5-6	TRBJ2-1	once	14	TGTGCCAGCAGCTTGATTGGAGATGACAATGAGCAGTTCTTC	CASSLIGDDNEQFF
-	TRBV9	TRBJ1-1	-	14	TGTGCCAGCAGCGTAGCAGGGATGAACACTGAAGCTTTCTTT	CASSVAGMNTEAFF
-	TRBV2	TRBJ2-3	-	15	TGTGCCAGCAGGGGACGGACTACTAGCACAGATACGCAGTATTTT	CASRGRTTSTDTQYF
TRBD2	TRBV5-1	TRBJ2-1	-	16	TGCGCCAGCAGCTCCCCAAAGCTAGCGGGAATGAATGAGCAGTTCTTC	CASSSPKLAGMNEQFF
-	TRBV2	TRBJ2-2	-	14	TGTGCCAGCAGTGTGGGTGCGAACACCGGGGAGCTGTTTTTT	CASSVGANTGELFF
-	TRBV2	TRBJ1-2	-	14	TGTGCCAGCAGCACACAGGGTATGGGCTATGGCTACACCTTC	CASSTQGMGYGYTF
TRBD2	TRBV6-6	TRBJ2-1	-	15	TGTGCCAGCAGTTCTGGGCTAGCGGGAGTGGATGAGCAGTTCTTC	CASSSGLAGVDEQFF
-	TRBV19	TRBJ1-4	-	15	TGTGCCAGTAGGCCGCGACAGAGGTCTAATGAAAAACTGTTTTTT	CASRPRQRSNEKLFF
-	TRBV5-1	TRBJ1-3	-	15	TGCGCCAGCAGCTCGGTGGAACCGACTGGAAACACCATATATTTT	CASSSVEPTGNTIYF
-	TRBV5-1	TRBJ2-3	-	14	TGCGCCAGCAGCTTGGAGGTCAGCACAGATACGCAGTATTTT	CASSLEVSTDTQYF
-	TRBV12-5	TRBJ1-1	-	14	TGTGCTAGTGGTTTGACGGAGACGAACACTGAAGCTTTCTTT	CASGLTETNTEAFF
-	TRBV15	TRBJ2-7	once	20	TGTGCCACCAGCAGAGACCACTTCAAACCCGGTCCGAGTAGCAGCTACGAGCAGTACTTC	CATSRDHFKPGPSSSYEQYF
TRBD2	TRBV5-5	TRBJ2-1	-	15	TGTGCCAGCAGCTTTGAACTAGCGGACTACAATGAGCAGTTCTTC	CASSFELADYNEQFF
-	TRBV28	TRBJ1-1	-	14	TGTGCCAGCAGTTTAAATGTAGGGGGCACTGAAGCTTTCTTT	CASSLNVGGTEAFF
-	TRBV10-1	TRBJ2-7	-	12	TGCGCCAGCAGTGACAGGCCTGGCGAGCAGTACTTC	CASSDRPGEQYF
TRBD2	TRBV6-1	TRBJ2-7	-	15	TGTGCCAGCAGTGAAGGACTAGCGGGCTCCTACGAGCAGTACTTC	CASSEGLAGSYEQYF
-	TRBV28	TRBJ1-5	few	14	TGTGCCAGCAGCCGACGGGGCCTCAATCAGCCCCAGCATTTT	CASSRRGLNQPQHF
TRBD1	TRBV30	TRBJ1-1	-	16	TGTGCCTGGAGAGGACCGTTGAACAGGGGTTCCACTGAAGCTTTCTTT	CAWRGPLNRGSTEAFF
-	TRBV7-6	TRBJ1-5	-	14	TGTGCCAGCAGCTTAGAGGCAAGCAATCAGCCCCAGCATTTT	CASSLEASNQPQHF
-	TRBV5-8	TRBJ2-2	-	12	TGTGCCAGCAGCTTTCCTCCCGGGGAGCTGTTTTTT	CASSFPPGELFF
TRBD2	TRBV6-1	TRBJ2-1	-	15	TGTGCCAGCAGTGAAGCTAGGCAGGGAGGGAATGAGCAGTTCTTC	CASSEARQGGNEQFF
TRBD1	TRBV5-1	TRBJ2-1	-	12	TGCGCCAGCAGGTGGGACAGCAATGAGCAGTTCTTC	CASRWDSNEQFF
TRBD1	TRBV11-3	TRBJ2-5	-	13	TGTGCCAGCAGCTTAGTACAGGGGTCGGCCCAGTACTTC	CASSLVQGSAQYF
TRBD2	TRBV7-7	TRBJ2-7	-	13	TGTGCTAGCAGCCCTAGGACTAGTGGCGAGCAGTACTTC	CASSPRTSGEQYF
-	TRBV11-3	TRBJ2-1	-	16	TGTGCCAGCAGCCCTGGGGGGCAGAGCTCCTACAATGAGCAGTTCTTC	CASSPGGQSSYNEQFF
-	TRBV6-5	TRBJ1-2	-	11	TGTGCCAGCAGAGGGACGGCAGGCTACACCTTC	CASRGTAGYTF
-	TRBV6-1	TRBJ2-7	-	15	TGTGCCAGCAGGTTAAGGATAAGTAGCTCCTACGAGCAGTACTTC	CASRLRISSSYEQYF
-	TRBV7-6	TRBJ1-1	-	13	TGTGCCAGCAGCCCGGGTCTTAACACTGAAGCTTTCTTT	CASSPGLNTEAFF
TRBD2	TRBV30	TRBJ2-5	-	19	TGTGCCTGGAGTGCTCCCCGACCGATTGAACTAGCGGCCCTGACGACCCAGTACTTC	CAWSAPRPIELAALTTQYF
TRBD1	TRBV10-3	TRBJ1-3	-	15	TGTGCCACTAGACCGGGACAGGGGGGAGGAAACACCATATATTTT	CATRPGQGGGNTIYF
TRBD2	TRBV4-1	TRBJ2-1	-	17	TGCGCCAGCAGCCAAGTCGCGGGAGGCTTATCCTACAATGAGCAGTTCTTC	CASSQVAGGLSYNEQFF
-	TRBV7-9	TRBJ2-3	-	18	TGTGCCAGCAGCCCGTCCCATGACCTTAGGACAGCCACAGATACGCAGTATTTT	CASSPSHDLRTATDTQYF
-	TRBV19	TRBJ1-1	few	15	TGTGCCAGTAGTTTTGGATTGGGGGGTAACACTGAAGCTTTCTTT	CASSFGLGGNTEAFF
TRBD2	TRBV4-3	TRBJ2-3	-	16	TGCGCCAGCAGCCAAAGGGGACTAGCTAGCACAGATACGCAGTATTTT	CASSQRGLASTDTQYF
-	TRBV6-6	TRBJ1-5	-	13	TGTGCCAGCAGCGAAACAGGGAATCAGCCCCAGCATTTT	CASSETGNQPQHF
TRBD1	TRBV19	TRBJ2-5	-	17	TGTGCCAGTAGCGAGGGACAGGCTTGGCCGTACCAAGAGACCCAGTACTTC	CASSEGQAWPYQETQYF
-	TRBV19	TRBJ2-1	-	13	TGTGCCAGTAGTATGCTTGCTACGGGGGAGCAGTTCTTC	CASSMLATGEQFF
-	TRBV5-1	TRBJ2-2	-	15	TGCGCCAGCGCTCGAGAAGCCGCCAACACCGGGGAGCTGTTTTTT	CASAREAANTGELFF
TRBD1	TRBV19	TRBJ1-5	-	15	TGTGCCAGTAGTATAGACCAGGGGGCGGGTCAGCCCCAGCATTTT	CASSIDQGAGQPQHF
-	TRBV5-8	TRBJ1-2	-	15	TGTGCCAGCAGCTCTCAGGGGAGAGCTAACTATGGCTACACCTTC	CASSSQGRANYGYTF
TRBD2	TRBV5-1	TRBJ2-7	-	16	TGCGCCAGCAGCTTGTGGACCGGGGGGAGCTCCTACGAGCAGTACTTC	CASSLWTGGSSYEQYF
-	TRBV19	TRBJ2-1	once	13	TGTGCCAGTAGTAGTGGACAGTACAATGAGCAGTTCTTC	CASSSGQYNEQFF
-	TRBV4-3	TRBJ2-5	-	16	TGCGCCAGCAGCCAAGAGTTCGGCACCCTCCAAGAGACCCAGTACTTC	CASSQEFGTLQETQYF
-	TRBV7-2	TRBJ2-7	-	12	TGTGCCAGCATGGGACCCGCCCTTGAGCAGTACTTC	CASMGPALEQYF
-	TRBV9	TRBJ1-1	few	11	TGTGCCAGCAGCAGGGACACTGAAGCTTTCTTT	CASSRDTEAFF
-	TRBV19	TRBJ1-4	-	14	TGTGCCAGTAGTAGGCGGCTTCAAAATGAAAAACTGTTTTTT	CASSRRLQNEKLFF
-	TRBV29-1	TRBJ1-4	-	14	TGCAGCGTTCGGAAGCAGGGAACTAATGAAAAACTGTTTTTT	CSVRKQGTNEKLFF
-	TRBV6-6	TRBJ1-2	-	11	TGTGCCAGCGTTGGGCTCTATGGCTACACCTTC	CASVGLYGYTF
TRBD1	TRBV10-3	TRBJ2-7	few	15	TGTGCCATCAGTGTTTTGGGACAGGGCTCCTACGAGCAGTACTTC	CAISVLGQGSYEQYF
TRBD1	TRBV19	TRBJ2-1	once	18	TGTGCCAGTTCACCCAGGGGGTTGCGGGTCAGCTCCTACAATGAGCAGTTCTTC	CASSPRGLRVSSYNEQFF
-	TRBV4-1	TRBJ2-2	medium-sized	14	TGCGCCAGCACCAGCCAGGGGGGAGCCGGGGAGCTGTTTTTT	CASTSQGGAGELFF